In its sample, the clone carrying this T cell receptor beta chain was seen once. This entry comes from a study of blood T cell repertoires in COVID-19. Some clones are missing from TCRdb's copy, which holds only in-frame ones; the method was immunoSEQ multiplex PCR. The sample contains 250,000 to 350,000 clones, 88% of which appear only once. Individuals drawn from around 25 US areas were roughly 18 to 95 years old. Donors of Cohort 3 who recovered were those that had two negative PCRs, clearance, or symptom resolution. The material sequenced was PBMCs or T cells enriched from blood (not recorded which). This clonotype was sampled from a young woman who had recovered from COVID-19.

DNA for the CDR3: TGTGCCATCAGGTGGCGGGAGGGGATGGATACGCAGTATTTT. Residues: CAIRWREGMDTQYF. The chain has TRBV10-3 and TRBJ2-3, with 9 bases identical to TRBD2. Trimming at V came to 6 bases and at J to 6 bases, leaving 7 bases not matched to a gene. The CDR3 is 14 amino acids. Per germline, CDR1 ENHRY and CDR2 SYGVKD.